Included here is one T cell receptor (beta chain) sequence, with context. The V and J ends lost 4 bases and 4 bases, in that order; junction bases with no gene match: 7. This CDR3 comprises 15 residues. In germline, CDR1 is MDHEN, CDR2 SYDVKM. The sample is drawn from a study of blood T cell repertoires in COVID-19. Authors' processing steps: Estimation of nucleated cell counts was performed using reference gene primer amplification. Sequenced by immunoSEQ multiplex PCR; TCRdb stores in-frame clones only, minus some. V and J calls and clone size are as listed in that table; D and trimming were resolved from the DNA. The sample lists under 200,000 clones; 90% were seen once.

Material for sequencing was peripheral blood. The receptor comes from a man aged 50 to 60 with acute or convalescent COVID-19. The V gene is TRBV28, the J gene TRBJ2-1; 7 positions agree with TRBD1. The CDR3 DNA is TGTGCCAGCAGTTACCCGGGACAGCTGTACAATGAGCAGTTCTTC. Amino acids: CASSYPGQLYNEQFF.